This T cell receptor (beta chain) was identified in a study of OX40 agonist ivuxolimab in advanced cancers. The wider study: Treatment of patients was with ivuxolimab, an agonistic anti-OX40 (CD134) antibody.

Trimming took 4 bases from V and 3 from J; bases not matched to a gene: 12. CDR1 SGHKS and CDR2 YYEKEE come from the germline V gene (reference sequence). The CDR3 contains 16 residues. Assay used: immunoSEQ multiplex PCR; TCRdb lists only in-frame clones, some missing. The sample shows some 65,000 clones, about 85% of them seen only once. Sequencing used CD4+ or CD8+ T cells sorted from blood, obtained in a trial of the OX40 agonist ivuxolimab. The origin of this receptor is an adult with an advanced solid tumor such as melanoma, head and neck, liver or kidney cancer. The chain uses TRBV5-5 and TRBJ1-1; TRBD1 agrees at 7 bases. The CDR3 nucleotides read TGTGCCAGCAGCCCTTACTCTACAGGGGAGTACACTGAAGCTTTCTTT. It translates to CASSPYSTGEYTEAFF.